A selection of T cell receptor beta chains follows, all from one sample in a study of TIL therapy for anti-PD-1-resistant metastatic lung cancer. Libraries were prepared by immunoSEQ multiplex PCR; TCRdb keeps only in-frame clonotypes and omits some of them. The table lists about 59,000 clones, more than 60% of them singletons. The material sequenced was blood, taken at baseline. The receptors come from a person aged 25 to 85 with non-small cell lung cancer. CDR3s include the opening cysteine and the closing phenylalanine or tryptophan. The D gene is left open where the match is weak. For some rows the clone size is stated as once, few or many, or as a class when expanded; others skip it.

v_gene	abundance	d_gene	j_gene	CDR3aa	CDR3nt
TRBV11-3	-	TRBD1	TRBJ1-4	CASSRSGQGGEKLFF	TGTGCCAGCAGCCGATCGGGACAGGGGGGAGAAAAACTGTTTTTT
TRBV5-6	-	-	TRBJ2-3	CASSLESRTDTQYF	TGTGCCAGCAGCTTGGAATCCCGCACAGATACGCAGTATTTT
TRBV7-6	-	-	TRBJ1-1	CASSLQGLNTEAFF	TGTGCCAGCAGCTTACAGGGGCTGAACACTGAAGCTTTCTTT
TRBV5-4	-	-	TRBJ2-7	CASSSRGAPYEQYF	TGTGCCAGCAGCTCCAGGGGGGCCCCCTACGAGCAGTACTTC
TRBV6-5	-	-	TRBJ1-3	CASSPGDRVGNTIYF	TGTGCCAGCAGTCCCGGAGATAGGGTCGGAAACACCATATATTTT
TRBV7-9	-	TRBD1	TRBJ1-6	CASSGGAGGSPLHF	TGTGCCAGCAGCGGAGGTGCAGGGGGCTCACCCCTCCACTTT
TRBV11-2	-	-	TRBJ2-2	CASSGGMNTGELFF	TGTGCCAGCAGTGGCGGAATGAACACCGGGGAGCTGTTTTTT
TRBV19	-	TRBD1	TRBJ2-2	CASRGQGRASDELFF	TGTGCCAGTAGGGGACAGGGGAGGGCTAGTGATGAGCTGTTTTTT
TRBV19	few	-	TRBJ1-1	CASLPATMNTEAFF	TGTGCCAGTCTACCGGCGACTATGAACACTGAAGCTTTCTTT
TRBV27	-	-	TRBJ2-7	CASSRQGLPYEQYF	TGTGCCAGCAGTCGTCAGGGGCTCCCCTACGAGCAGTACTTC
TRBV7-2	few	TRBD1	TRBJ2-1	CASSPRTGTGSIGGNEQFF	TGTGCCAGCAGCCCTAGAACCGGGACAGGCTCGATCGGGGGCAATGAGCAGTTCTTC
TRBV13	-	-	TRBJ2-1	CASSFWVINNEQFF	TGTGCCAGCAGCTTTTGGGTTATCAACAATGAGCAGTTCTTC
TRBV2	-	TRBD2	TRBJ2-7	CASSDGLAGPSDEQYF	TGTGCCAGCAGTGATGGTCTAGCGGGGCCCTCCGACGAGCAGTACTTC
TRBV11-3	-	TRBD1	TRBJ2-1	CASGRDRGNNEQFF	TGTGCCAGCGGCCGGGACAGGGGCAACAATGAGCAGTTCTTC
TRBV9	-	TRBD2	TRBJ2-5	CASGTSGRVQETQYF	TGTGCCAGCGGGACTAGCGGGAGAGTCCAAGAGACCCAGTACTTC
TRBV27	-	TRBD1	TRBJ1-6	CASSPTGTGGQYSPLHF	TGTGCCAGCAGTCCTACCGGGACAGGGGGGCAGTATTCACCCCTCCACTTT
TRBV30	-	-	TRBJ2-7	CAGGDYEQYF	TGTGCTGGAGGGGATTACGAGCAGTACTTC
TRBV27	-	TRBD2	TRBJ2-7	CASSPNYSGSSYEQYF	TGTGCCAGCAGTCCAAACTATAGCGGGAGCTCCTACGAGCAGTACTTC
TRBV7-2	-	-	TRBJ2-1	CASSPNPSRGPMGEQFF	TGTGCCAGCAGCCCCAACCCCTCGCGGGGCCCGATGGGTGAGCAGTTCTTC